Detailed here is one TCR beta chain. Its antigen remains unidentified. This entry belongs to a study of radiotherapy plus CTLA-4 blockade in lung cancer. Study-wide background: 15% to 20% of patients responded objectively, and roughly 30% achieved disease control. Study findings and constraints: With interferon-beta, early dynamics of blood T cell clones were reported to best predict response. TCR clones originating in tumors grew in number in blood after radiotherapy plus ipilimumab.

The repertoire was sequenced with immunoSEQ multiplex PCR; TCRdb's copy has only in-frame clones and lacks some. The sample lists 35,000 to 55,000 clones, 60% to 80% occurring once. The V and J ends lost 5 bases and 5 bases respectively, with 12 bases between them. Germline V CDR1 and CDR2: MNHEY, SMNVEV (reference sequence). This CDR3 comprises 14 residues. V usage is TRBV27 and J usage is TRBJ2-2; D possibly corresponds to TRBD2 (6 bases). Sequences were derived from peripheral blood, sampled from a patient treated with radiotherapy plus ipilimumab. The clonotype originates from a human donor with non-small cell lung cancer whose response to radiotherapy plus ipilimumab could not be evaluated. The DNA for the CDR3 is TGTGCCAGCAGTGGTGCGGGATGGACCGGGGAGCTGTTTTTT. It encodes CASSGAGWTGELFF.